The entry below gives a single T cell receptor beta chain sequence along with its context. The antigen remains unidentified. The CDR3 is made up of 13 amino acids. In germline, CDR1 is SGHTA, CDR2 FQGNSA. V gave up 3 bases and J gave up 9 bases; unmatched junction bases: 2. This sample is part of a study of T-cell reconstitution after alpha-beta-depleted transplantation in children. The study's findings and limits: At day 60, the high TCRbeta diversity found in some patients originated from recipient T cells and thymic progenitors that had survived. As was reported, about two months after transplant, alpha-beta T cells came from several hundred expanded graft clones. It was newly produced T cells that mostly accounted for T-cell counts and diversity one year after transplant.

Unique molecular identifiers tagged the TCRbeta library. From the PCR reads, TCRdb called clonotypes with MiXCR, one entry per CDR3 protein. The sample records almost 250,000 distinct CDR3 sequences, over 20% being singletons. This rearrangement joins TRBV7-2 to TRBJ2-1, with 10 nucleotides matching TRBD2. The sequencing here drew on PBMCs, taken before TCRalphabeta/CD19-depleted stem cell transplant. The sequence came from a girl aged 2 to 10 with Fanconi anemia, due to receive a stem cell transplant. In DNA form, the CDR3 reads TGTGCCAGCAGCTTTAGCGGGAGGAGTGAGCAGTTCTTC. Protein: CASSFSGRSEQFF.